This TCR beta chain came from a study of OX40 agonist ivuxolimab in advanced cancers. Regarding the study as a whole: On average, CD8+ T cells showed a greater number of expanded clones than CD4+.

Here immunoSEQ multiplex PCR was the method, and the copy in TCRdb shows in-frame clones only, minus some. Counted here are about 31,000 clones, 75% to 90% occurring once; the ten biggest clones make up 35% to 40%. CDR3 length: 15 residues. V was pared by 0 bases and J by 6 bases, with 15 bases between. CDR1 LGHNA and CDR2 YNFKEQ come from the germline V gene. This clone was detected only a few times. The target antigen is unknown. Other nucleotide sequences from this sample produce the same CDR3. This specimen consisted of CD4+ or CD8+ T cells sorted from blood, obtained in a trial of the OX40 agonist ivuxolimab. The source of this sequence is an adult with an advanced solid tumor such as melanoma, head and neck, liver or kidney cancer. The V and J genes are TRBV4-2 and TRBJ2-7; D may be TRBD1 (7 bases). The CDR3 bases are TGTGCCAGCAGCCAAGACTCAGGGGGGATTGCCGAGCAGTACTTC. This translates into CASSQDSGGIAEQYF.